This TCR beta chain was captured in a study of blood T cells in healthy people across ages. For the second PCR, which ran for about 6 to 11 cycles, a sample-barcoded 5' primer and a J-beta primer mix were used. TCRdb re-called the 5' RACE reads with MiXCR, one entry per CDR3 protein. The table has 780,000 or so distinct CDR3 sequences, 56% seen once. A word on this clonotype: The antigen remains unidentified.

Whole-study results and caveats: From one million sequenced T cells, diversity estimates were lower bounds. Per million T cells, TCR beta diversity dropped roughly linearly as age increased. Versus aged donors, long-lived donors had higher diversity and more naive CD4+ cells.

V gave up 4 bases and J gave up 7 bases; unmatched junction bases: 4. The CDR3 contains 13 residues. Germline values: CDR1 SQVTM, CDR2 ANQGSEA. This TCR was sampled from a man aged 35 to 55 in good health. V and J are TRBV29-1 and TRBJ1-6, with TRBD1 matching 7 bases. The material sequenced was blood. CDR3 DNA: TGCAGCGTTGCCGGGACAGTAAATTCACCCCTCCACTTT. Translated, it gives CSVAGTVNSPLHF. The full variable domain, its missing parts supplied by reference TRBV29-1 and TRBJ1-6, is SAVISQKPSRDICQRGTSLTIQCQVDSQVTMMFWYRQQPGQSLTLIATANQGSEATYESGFVIDKFPISRPNLTFSTLTVSNMSPEDSSIYLCSVAGTVNSPLHFGNGTRLTVT.